This entry concerns a single T cell receptor (beta chain). The antigen is undetermined. Only in-frame clones appear in the TCRdb table, and some are missing; sequencing was by immunoSEQ multiplex PCR. The sample lists approximately 50,000 clones, around four fifths occurring once. The length of the CDR3 is 14 residues. With 5 bases removed from V and 8 bases from J, the gap between germline ends came to 16 bases. The germline V gene encodes CDR1 SGHVS and CDR2 FQNEAQ. The data originate from a study of memory CD4+ T cells and cytomegalovirus serostatus. Across the study: Healthy Belgian adult donors included about nine CMV-positive and 24 CMV-negative people.

Single viable CD3+CD4+CD8-CD45RO+ cells were sorted as the memory CD4+ T cells. Serostatus was set by detecting CMV pp150, pp28, p38, p52 IgG. Study-level findings and limits: CD4+ memory repertoires contained about two fifths of the 164 reported CMV TCRbeta sequences. Repertoires predicted CMV serostatus with median bootstrapped AUC of about 0.95.

Input material: memory CD4+ T cells from blood. The receptor was isolated from an adult in good health and CMV-seronegative. The gene calls are TRBV7-8 and TRBJ2-1, with TRBD2 as a possible D gene (5 bases). The CDR3 loop reads CASSPQVGVDEQFF. Here the CDR3 DNA reads TGTGCCAGCAGCCCCCAGGTGGGAGTGGATGAGCAGTTCTTC.